This is a list of T cell receptor beta chains from one sample in a study of control samples from healthy donors and cancer patients. The data were produced by immunoSEQ multiplex PCR, yet TCRdb's version contains in-frame clones alone and is incomplete. The sample holds around 130,000 clones; roughly 86% are singletons and the top ten take about 7.6%. Sequencing input: PBMCs. The origin of the receptors is a man aged 50 to 60 with head and neck cancer. CDR3s include the opening cysteine and the closing phenylalanine or tryptophan. Fields, in order: clone size, V gene, D gene, J gene, CDR3 protein, CDR3 DNA. The D gene is left open where the match is weak. Clone sizes are given selectively: once, few, many, or a class where the clone is expanded.

size: few; V: TRBV5-8; D: TRBD1; J: TRBJ2-7; CDR3: CASSSGTGNEQYF; DNA: TGTGCCAGCAGCTCCGGGACAGGGAACGAGCAGTACTTC
size: -; V: TRBV5-8; D: -; J: TRBJ1-1; CDR3: CASSLINTEAFF; DNA: TGTGCCAGCAGCTTGATTAACACTGAAGCTTTCTTT
size: -; V: TRBV7-9; D: -; J: TRBJ1-5; CDR3: CASSPSSNQPQHF; DNA: TGTGCCAGCAGCCCCTCAAGCAATCAGCCCCAGCATTTT
size: -; V: TRBV2; D: TRBD2; J: TRBJ2-2; CDR3: CASSESGVNTGELFF; DNA: TGTGCCAGCAGTGAAAGCGGGGTTAACACCGGGGAGCTGTTTTTT
size: -; V: TRBV28; D: TRBD1; J: TRBJ1-5; CDR3: CASSLDRESGNQPQHF; DNA: TGTGCCAGCAGTTTGGACAGGGAGTCTGGCAATCAGCCCCAGCATTTT
size: -; V: TRBV19; D: -; J: TRBJ2-7; CDR3: CASSINGPYEQYF; DNA: TGTGCCAGTAGTATAAACGGACCCTACGAGCAGTACTTC
size: once; V: TRBV27; D: TRBD2; J: TRBJ2-1; CDR3: CASSLSISGRPPYNEQFF; DNA: TGTGCCAGCAGTTTATCGATCAGCGGGAGGCCCCCCTACAATGAGCAGTTCTTC
size: -; V: TRBV7-8; D: -; J: TRBJ2-1; CDR3: CASSLEGVRSNEQFF; DNA: TGTGCCAGCAGCTTAGAGGGGGTGAGGTCGAATGAGCAGTTCTTC
size: -; V: TRBV2; D: TRBD1; J: TRBJ1-4; CDR3: CASSPGQGDEKLFF; DNA: TGTGCCAGCAGCCCGGGACAGGGGGATGAAAAACTGTTTTTT
size: -; V: TRBV7-2; D: -; J: TRBJ1-1; CDR3: CASSLRRGNTEAFF; DNA: TGTGCCAGCAGCCTAAGGAGGGGGAACACTGAAGCTTTCTTT
size: -; V: TRBV28; D: TRBD2; J: TRBJ2-1; CDR3: CASSLLAGRAYNEQFF; DNA: TGTGCCAGCAGTTTATTAGCGGGAAGGGCCTACAATGAGCAGTTCTTC
size: -; V: TRBV28; D: -; J: TRBJ2-1; CDR3: CASSFSLGGNNEQFF; DNA: TGTGCCAGCAGTTTTTCTCTAGGCGGGAACAATGAGCAGTTCTTC
size: -; V: TRBV29-1; D: -; J: TRBJ2-1; CDR3: CSVASGLGGIEQFF; DNA: TGCAGCGTTGCGTCAGGCCTTGGCGGCATCGAGCAGTTCTTC
size: -; V: TRBV7-9; D: -; J: TRBJ2-1; CDR3: CASSLDGWPYNEQFF; DNA: TGTGCCAGCAGCTTAGACGGGTGGCCCTACAATGAGCAGTTCTTC
size: -; V: TRBV7-3; D: TRBD1; J: TRBJ2-7; CDR3: CASSLDRGSYEQYF; DNA: TGTGCCAGCAGTCTGGACAGGGGCTCCTACGAGCAGTACTTC
size: -; V: TRBV6-5; D: -; J: TRBJ2-2; CDR3: CASTRDTGELFF; DNA: TGTGCCAGCACGAGGGACACCGGGGAGCTGTTTTTT
size: once; V: TRBV5-6; D: TRBD1; J: TRBJ1-2; CDR3: CASSLGDLGQDPLF; DNA: TGTGCCAGCAGCTTGGGGGACCTCGGACAGGATCCCCTCTTC
size: -; V: TRBV5-1; D: TRBD2; J: TRBJ2-7; CDR3: CASSLGEGFFYEQYF; DNA: TGCGCCAGCAGCTTGGGGGAGGGGTTCTTCTACGAGCAGTACTTC
size: -; V: TRBV5-6; D: -; J: TRBJ1-6; CDR3: CASSLDRGASPLHF; DNA: TGTGCCAGCAGCTTGGACAGAGGGGCTTCACCCCTCCACTTT
size: -; V: TRBV5-1; D: TRBD2; J: TRBJ2-1; CDR3: CASSIGTSGYNEQFF; DNA: TGCGCCAGCAGCATCGGGACTAGCGGATACAATGAGCAGTTCTTC
size: -; V: TRBV7-3; D: TRBD2; J: TRBJ2-3; CDR3: CASRKPRSGGASTDTQYF; DNA: TGTGCCAGCAGAAAACCCCGGAGCGGGGGGGCTAGCACAGATACGCAGTATTTT
size: -; V: TRBV18; D: -; J: TRBJ2-3; CDR3: CASSPPNPTDTQYF; DNA: TGTGCCAGCTCACCACCGAATCCCACAGATACGCAGTATTTT
size: -; V: TRBV19; D: TRBD2; J: TRBJ2-3; CDR3: CASWSGGSTDTQYF; DNA: TGTGCCAGTTGGAGCGGGGGGAGCACAGATACGCAGTATTTT
size: -; V: TRBV19; D: -; J: TRBJ2-2; CDR3: CASSEPGVVAGELFF; DNA: TGTGCCAGTAGTGAGCCGGGAGTGGTGGCCGGGGAGCTGTTTTTT
size: -; V: TRBV5-1; D: TRBD1; J: TRBJ1-2; CDR3: CASSLAGTGPGYGYTF; DNA: TGCGCCAGCAGCTTGGCGGGGACAGGTCCTGGCTATGGCTACACCTTC
size: -; V: TRBV27; D: -; J: TRBJ2-2; CDR3: CASSPFGVDTGELFF; DNA: TGTGCCAGCAGCCCCTTCGGGGTCGACACCGGGGAGCTGTTTTTT
size: -; V: TRBV30; D: -; J: TRBJ1-1; CDR3: CAWSGSFGGDTEAFF; DNA: TGTGCCTGGAGTGGGTCCTTCGGGGGGGACACTGAAGCTTTCTTT
size: -; V: TRBV27; D: -; J: TRBJ2-1; CDR3: CASSPVSYNEQFF; DNA: TGTGCCAGCAGTCCCGTCTCCTACAATGAGCAGTTCTTC
size: -; V: TRBV19; D: -; J: TRBJ1-2; CDR3: CASSNSGQTQANYGYTF; DNA: TGTGCCAGTAGTAACTCCGGACAGACCCAAGCTAACTATGGCTACACCTTC
size: -; V: TRBV4-2; D: -; J: TRBJ2-2; CDR3: CASSQDFRSTGELFF; DNA: TGTGCCAGCAGCCAAGATTTCAGGTCCACCGGGGAGCTGTTTTTT
size: -; V: TRBV28; D: TRBD2; J: TRBJ2-7; CDR3: CASSLGLAGELYEQYF; DNA: TGTGCCAGCAGCCTCGGACTAGCGGGAGAACTCTACGAGCAGTACTTC
size: once; V: TRBV9; D: TRBD1; J: TRBJ2-7; CDR3: CASSVATGAGGEEQYF; DNA: TGTGCCAGCAGCGTAGCTACTGGGGCAGGGGGCGAAGAGCAGTACTTC
size: -; V: TRBV3-1/TRBV3-2; D: -; J: TRBJ1-3; CDR3: CASSPVGGTIYF; DNA: TGTGCCAGCAGCCCGGTGGGAGGCACCATATATTTT
size: -; V: TRBV25-1; D: -; J: TRBJ1-3; CDR3: CASSHGPGNTIYF; DNA: TGTGCCAGCAGCCATGGACCTGGAAACACCATATATTTT
size: -; V: TRBV6-6; D: -; J: TRBJ2-5; CDR3: CASTKTSLETQYF; DNA: TGTGCCAGCACCAAAACTAGCCTAGAGACCCAGTACTTC
size: -; V: TRBV29-1; D: -; J: TRBJ2-5; CDR3: CSVEGTLRETQYF; DNA: TGCAGCGTTGAGGGGACACTCCGGGAGACCCAGTACTTC
size: -; V: TRBV10-3; D: TRBD1; J: TRBJ2-5; CDR3: CAISDRGVETQYF; DNA: TGTGCCATCAGCGACAGGGGAGTGGAGACCCAGTACTTC
size: -; V: TRBV7-3; D: -; J: TRBJ1-2; CDR3: CASSSTGLGNYGYTF; DNA: TGTGCCAGCAGCTCTACAGGGTTGGGCAACTATGGCTACACCTTC
size: -; V: TRBV5-1; D: -; J: TRBJ1-6; CDR3: CASSLFLGAPGSPLHF; DNA: TGCGCCAGCAGCTTGTTTCTGGGGGCGCCGGGTTCACCCCTCCACTTT
size: -; V: TRBV4-1; D: -; J: TRBJ2-1; CDR3: CASSQDWEEQFF; DNA: TGCGCCAGCAGCCAAGATTGGGAGGAGCAGTTCTTC
size: -; V: TRBV28; D: TRBD1; J: TRBJ1-5; CDR3: CASSLTTGGGQPQHF; DNA: TGTGCCAGCAGTTTAACAACAGGGGGCGGTCAGCCCCAGCATTTT
size: -; V: TRBV24-1; D: -; J: TRBJ2-3; CDR3: CATKGGGTDTQYF; DNA: TGTGCCACCAAGGGGGGGGGAACAGATACGCAGTATTTT
size: -; V: TRBV27; D: -; J: TRBJ2-5; CDR3: CASSSTPHSRETQYF; DNA: TGTGCCAGCAGTTCCACCCCACACTCTCGCGAGACCCAGTACTTC
size: -; V: TRBV27; D: -; J: TRBJ2-1; CDR3: CASSFNPVSINSYNEQFF; DNA: TGTGCCAGCAGTTTCAATCCGGTCTCAATAAACTCCTACAATGAGCAGTTCTTC
size: once; V: TRBV18; D: -; J: TRBJ1-1; CDR3: CASSRRTPQNTEAFF; DNA: TGTGCCAGCTCACGACGCACCCCCCAGAACACTGAAGCTTTCTTT
size: -; V: TRBV5-6; D: -; J: TRBJ2-2; CDR3: CASSPGRRNTGELFF; DNA: TGTGCCAGCAGCCCAGGGCGAAGGAACACCGGGGAGCTGTTTTTT
size: -; V: TRBV24-1; D: -; J: TRBJ2-2; CDR3: CATSDLRGKGTGELFF; DNA: TGTGCCACCAGTGATTTGAGGGGGAAGGGGACCGGGGAGCTGTTTTTT
size: -; V: TRBV11-2; D: -; J: TRBJ2-2; CDR3: CASSPRDRGVGELFF; DNA: TGTGCCAGCAGCCCACGGGATAGGGGGGTTGGGGAGCTGTTTTTT
size: once; V: TRBV5-1; D: -; J: TRBJ2-5; CDR3: CASKTQETQYF; DNA: TGCGCCAGCAAAACCCAAGAGACCCAGTACTTC
size: -; V: TRBV27; D: TRBD2; J: TRBJ2-1; CDR3: CASTRRGTSGMGNEQFF; DNA: TGTGCCAGCACCAGAAGGGGAACTAGCGGGATGGGAAATGAGCAGTTCTTC
size: -; V: TRBV18; D: -; J: TRBJ2-3; CDR3: CASSPNPGLSRPDTQYF; DNA: TGTGCCAGCTCCCCAAACCCCGGACTCAGTCGTCCAGATACGCAGTATTTT
size: once; V: TRBV28; D: TRBD2; J: TRBJ2-5; CDR3: CASSPSGRAQETQYF; DNA: TGTGCCAGCAGTCCTAGCGGGAGGGCCCAAGAGACCCAGTACTTC
size: -; V: TRBV5-4; D: -; J: TRBJ1-2; CDR3: CASSLGWGDNYGYTF; DNA: TGTGCCAGCAGCTTGGGGTGGGGGGATAACTATGGCTACACCTTC
size: -; V: TRBV7-9; D: -; J: TRBJ2-1; CDR3: CASSPVVASSYNEQFF; DNA: TGTGCCAGCAGCCCGGTAGTGGCGAGCTCCTACAATGAGCAGTTCTTC
size: -; V: TRBV28; D: TRBD1; J: TRBJ1-1; CDR3: CASSDPRGRGGTEAFF; DNA: TGTGCCAGCAGTGACCCCAGGGGGCGAGGGGGCACTGAAGCTTTCTTT
size: -; V: TRBV27; D: TRBD2; J: TRBJ2-3; CDR3: CASTLAGGPTDTQYF; DNA: TGTGCCAGCACATTAGCGGGGGGCCCCACAGATACGCAGTATTTT
size: -; V: TRBV7-6; D: TRBD2; J: TRBJ2-1; CDR3: CASNPDGGGEQFF; DNA: TGTGCCAGCAACCCGGATGGGGGGGGTGAGCAGTTCTTC
size: once; V: TRBV6-6; D: TRBD1; J: TRBJ1-2; CDR3: CASSYGTDRSVYGYTF; DNA: TGTGCCAGCAGTTACGGGACGGACAGGTCTGTCTATGGCTACACCTTC